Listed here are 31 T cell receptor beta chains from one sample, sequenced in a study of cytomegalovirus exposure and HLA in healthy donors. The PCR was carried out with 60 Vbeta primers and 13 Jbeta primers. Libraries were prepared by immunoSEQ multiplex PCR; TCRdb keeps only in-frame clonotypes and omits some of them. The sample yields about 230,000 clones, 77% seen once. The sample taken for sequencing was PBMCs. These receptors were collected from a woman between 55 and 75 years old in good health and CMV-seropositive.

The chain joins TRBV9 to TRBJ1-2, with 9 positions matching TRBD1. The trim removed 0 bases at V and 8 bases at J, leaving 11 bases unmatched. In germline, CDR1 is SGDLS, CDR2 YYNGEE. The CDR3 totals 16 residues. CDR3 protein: CASSVDGDRVLKGYTF. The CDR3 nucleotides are TGTGCCAGCAGCGTAGACGGGGACAGGGTGCTAAAGGGCTACACCTTC.

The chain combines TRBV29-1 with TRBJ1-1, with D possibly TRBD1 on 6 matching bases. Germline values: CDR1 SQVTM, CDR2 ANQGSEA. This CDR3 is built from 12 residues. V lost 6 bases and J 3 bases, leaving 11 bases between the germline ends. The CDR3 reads CSVARGYTEAFF. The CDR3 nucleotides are TGCAGCGTCGCGAGGGGGTACACTGAAGCTTTCTTT.

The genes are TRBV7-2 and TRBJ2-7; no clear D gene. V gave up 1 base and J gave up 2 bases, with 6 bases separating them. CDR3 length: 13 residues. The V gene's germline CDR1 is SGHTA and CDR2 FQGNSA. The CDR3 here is CASSLGFAYEQYF. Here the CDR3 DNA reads TGTGCCAGCAGCTTAGGTTTCGCCTACGAGCAGTACTTC.

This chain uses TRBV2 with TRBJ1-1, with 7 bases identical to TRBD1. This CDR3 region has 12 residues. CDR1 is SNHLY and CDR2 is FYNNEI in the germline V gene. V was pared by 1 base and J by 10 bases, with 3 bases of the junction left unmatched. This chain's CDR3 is CASSEGDSRAFF. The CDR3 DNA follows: TGTGCCAGCAGTGAAGGGGACAGTAGAGCTTTCTTT.

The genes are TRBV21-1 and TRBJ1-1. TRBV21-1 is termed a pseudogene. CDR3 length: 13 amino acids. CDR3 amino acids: CASSKRRCTEAFF. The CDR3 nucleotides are TGTGCCAGCAGCAAAAGGAGATGCACTGAAGCTTTCTTT.

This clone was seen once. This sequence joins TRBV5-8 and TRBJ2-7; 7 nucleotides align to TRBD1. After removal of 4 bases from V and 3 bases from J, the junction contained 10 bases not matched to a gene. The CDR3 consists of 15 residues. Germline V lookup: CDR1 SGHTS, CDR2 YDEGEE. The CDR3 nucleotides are TGTGCCAGCAGCCTAGATGACAGGGACCACTACGAGCAGTACTTC. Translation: CASSLDDRDHYEQYF.

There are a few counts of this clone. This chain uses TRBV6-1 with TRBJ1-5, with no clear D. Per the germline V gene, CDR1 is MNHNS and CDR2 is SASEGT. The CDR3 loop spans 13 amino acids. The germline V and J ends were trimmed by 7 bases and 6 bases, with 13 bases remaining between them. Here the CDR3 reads CASKPGGSQPQHF. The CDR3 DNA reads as TGTGCCAGCAAGCCGGGTGGTAGTCAGCCCCAGCATTTT.

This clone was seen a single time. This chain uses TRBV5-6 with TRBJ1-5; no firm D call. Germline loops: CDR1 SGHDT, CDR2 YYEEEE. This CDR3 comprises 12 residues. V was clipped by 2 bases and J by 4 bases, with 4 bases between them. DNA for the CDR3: TGTGCCAGCAGCTTATTAAATCAGCCCCAGCATTTT. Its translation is CASSLLNQPQHF.

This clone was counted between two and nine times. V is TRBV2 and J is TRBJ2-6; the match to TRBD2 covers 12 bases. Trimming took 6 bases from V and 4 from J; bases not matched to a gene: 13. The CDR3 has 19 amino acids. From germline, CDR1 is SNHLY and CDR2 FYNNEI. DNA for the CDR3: TGTGCCAGCAGCCTGACCGACGGACTAGCGGGATACGGGGCCAACGTCCTGACTTTC. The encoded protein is CASSLTDGLAGYGANVLTF.

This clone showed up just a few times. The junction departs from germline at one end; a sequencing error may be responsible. In DNA form, the CDR3 reads TGTTCCAGCAGCCCTGGTTGGCGGGAGGGCCGGGGGGAGCAGTACTTC. Translation gives CSSSPGWREGRGEQYF. This chain uses TRBV7-9 with TRBJ2-7; 9 bases match TRBD2. The CDR3 spans 16 residues. Per germline, CDR1 SEHNR and CDR2 FQNEAQ (reference sequence). The full variable domain, with the rest looked up from reference TRBV7-9 and TRBJ2-7, is DTGVSQNPRHKITKRGQNVTFRCDPISEHNRLYWYRQTLGQGPEFLTYFQNEAQLEKSRLLSDRFSAERPKGSFSTLEIQRTEQGDSAMYLCSSSPGWREGRGEQYFGPGTRLTVT.

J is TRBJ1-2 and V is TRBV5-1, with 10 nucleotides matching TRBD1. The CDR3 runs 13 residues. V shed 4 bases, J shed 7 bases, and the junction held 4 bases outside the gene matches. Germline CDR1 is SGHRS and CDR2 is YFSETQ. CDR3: CASSGTGESGYTF. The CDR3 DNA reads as TGCGCCAGCAGCGGGACAGGGGAGAGTGGCTACACCTTC.

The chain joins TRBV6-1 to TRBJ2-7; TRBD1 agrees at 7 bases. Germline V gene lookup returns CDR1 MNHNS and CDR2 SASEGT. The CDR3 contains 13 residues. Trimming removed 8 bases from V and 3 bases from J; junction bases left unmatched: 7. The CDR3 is CASDPGQIYEQYF. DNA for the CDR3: TGTGCCAGCGATCCGGGACAGATCTACGAGCAGTACTTC.

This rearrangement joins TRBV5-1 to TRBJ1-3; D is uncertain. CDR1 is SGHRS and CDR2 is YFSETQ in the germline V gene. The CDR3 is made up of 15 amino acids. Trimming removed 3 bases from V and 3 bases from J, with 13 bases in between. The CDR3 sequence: CASSSQGGRGNTIYF. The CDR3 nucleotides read TGCGCCAGCAGCTCGCAAGGAGGGCGTGGAAACACCATATATTTT.

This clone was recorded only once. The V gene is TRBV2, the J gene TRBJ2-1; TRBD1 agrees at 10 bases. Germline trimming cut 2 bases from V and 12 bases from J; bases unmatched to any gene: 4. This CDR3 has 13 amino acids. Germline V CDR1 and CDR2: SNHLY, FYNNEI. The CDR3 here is CASSEWDRGTQFF. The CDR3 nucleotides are TGTGCCAGCAGTGAATGGGACAGGGGAACGCAGTTCTTC.

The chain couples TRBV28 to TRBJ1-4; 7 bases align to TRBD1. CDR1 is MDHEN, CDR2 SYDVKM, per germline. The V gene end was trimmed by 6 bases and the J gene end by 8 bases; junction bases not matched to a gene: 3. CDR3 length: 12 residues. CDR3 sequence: CASRPTGEKLFF. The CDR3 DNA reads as TGTGCCAGCAGGCCGACAGGGGAAAAACTGTTTTTT. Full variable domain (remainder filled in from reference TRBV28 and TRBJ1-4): DVKVTQSSRYLVKRTGEKVFLECVQDMDHENMFWYRQDPGLGLRLIYFSYDVKMKEKGDIPEGYSVSREKKERFSLILESASTNQTSMYLCASRPTGEKLFFGSGTQLSVL.

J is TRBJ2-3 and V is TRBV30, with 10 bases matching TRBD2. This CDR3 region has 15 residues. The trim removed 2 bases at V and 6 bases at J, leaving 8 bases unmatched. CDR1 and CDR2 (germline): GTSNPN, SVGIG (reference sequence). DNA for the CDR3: TGTGCCTGGAGTAAGCTAGCGGGGGAATGGGATACGCAGTATTTT. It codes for CAWSKLAGEWDTQYF.

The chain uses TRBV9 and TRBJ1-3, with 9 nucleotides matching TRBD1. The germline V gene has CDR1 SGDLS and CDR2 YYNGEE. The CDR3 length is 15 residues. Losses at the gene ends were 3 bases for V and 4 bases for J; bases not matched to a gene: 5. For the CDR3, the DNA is TGTGCCAGCAGCGCAGATGGACAGGGGGGAAACACCATATATTTT. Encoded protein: CASSADGQGGNTIYF.

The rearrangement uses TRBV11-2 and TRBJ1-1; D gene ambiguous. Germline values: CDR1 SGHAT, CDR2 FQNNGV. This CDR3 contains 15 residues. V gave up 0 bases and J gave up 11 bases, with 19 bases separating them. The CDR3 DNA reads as TGTGCCAGCAGCTTAGATTTAACGACGACCAGAGGCGCTTTCTTT. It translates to CASSLDLTTTRGAFF.

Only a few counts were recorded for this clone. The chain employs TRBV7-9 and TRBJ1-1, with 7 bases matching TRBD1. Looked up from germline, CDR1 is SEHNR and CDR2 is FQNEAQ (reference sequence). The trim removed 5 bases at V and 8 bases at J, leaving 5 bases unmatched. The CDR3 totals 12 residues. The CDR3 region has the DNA TGTGCCAGCAGCATCGACAGGGAAGAAGCTTTCTTT. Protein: CASSIDREEAFF.

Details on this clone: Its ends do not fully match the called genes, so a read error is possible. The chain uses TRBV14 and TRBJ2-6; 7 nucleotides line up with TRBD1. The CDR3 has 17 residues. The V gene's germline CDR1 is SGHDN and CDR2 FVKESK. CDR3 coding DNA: TGTGCCAGCAGCCACCACAGGGGATCAGCTGGGGCCAACGGCCTGACTTTC. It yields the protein CASSHHRGSAGANGLTF.

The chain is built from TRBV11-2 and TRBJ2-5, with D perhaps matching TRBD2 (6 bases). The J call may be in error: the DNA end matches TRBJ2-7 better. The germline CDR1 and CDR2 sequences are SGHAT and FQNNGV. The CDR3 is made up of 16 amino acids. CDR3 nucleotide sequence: TGTGCCAGCAGCTCCCGCGCGGAGGGAATAACCTACGAGCAGTACTTC. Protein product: CASSSRAEGITYEQYF.

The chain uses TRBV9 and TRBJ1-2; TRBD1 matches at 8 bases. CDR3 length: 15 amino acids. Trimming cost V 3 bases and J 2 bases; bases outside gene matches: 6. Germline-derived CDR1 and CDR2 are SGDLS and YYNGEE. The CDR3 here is CASSGTGRSNYGYTF. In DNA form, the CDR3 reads TGTGCCAGCAGCGGGACAGGGAGGTCCAACTATGGCTACACCTTC.

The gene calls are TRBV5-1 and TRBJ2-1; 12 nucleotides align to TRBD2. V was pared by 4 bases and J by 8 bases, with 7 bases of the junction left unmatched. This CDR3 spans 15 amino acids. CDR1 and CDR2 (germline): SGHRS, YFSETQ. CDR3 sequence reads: CASSLTSGSHDEQFF. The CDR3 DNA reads TGCGCCAGCAGCCTGACTAGCGGGAGTCATGATGAGCAGTTCTTC.

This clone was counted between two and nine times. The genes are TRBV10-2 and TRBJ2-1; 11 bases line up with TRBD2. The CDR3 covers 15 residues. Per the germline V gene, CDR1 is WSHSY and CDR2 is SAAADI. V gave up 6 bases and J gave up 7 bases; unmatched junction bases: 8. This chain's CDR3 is CASRPSSGRWNEQFF. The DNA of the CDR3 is TGCGCCAGCAGACCATCTAGCGGGAGGTGGAATGAGCAGTTCTTC.

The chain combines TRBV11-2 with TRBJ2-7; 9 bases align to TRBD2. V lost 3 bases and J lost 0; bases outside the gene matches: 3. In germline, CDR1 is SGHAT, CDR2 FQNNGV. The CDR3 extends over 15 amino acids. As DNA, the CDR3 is TGTGCCAGCAGCTTTTCTAGCGGGAACTCCTACGAGCAGTACTTC. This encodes CASSFSSGNSYEQYF.

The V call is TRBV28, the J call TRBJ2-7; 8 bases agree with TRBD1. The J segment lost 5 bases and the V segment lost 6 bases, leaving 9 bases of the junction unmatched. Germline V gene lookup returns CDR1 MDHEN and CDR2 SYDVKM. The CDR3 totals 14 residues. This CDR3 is CASSLAGQENEQYF. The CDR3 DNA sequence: TGTGCCAGCAGCCTGGCGGGACAGGAAAACGAGCAGTACTTC.

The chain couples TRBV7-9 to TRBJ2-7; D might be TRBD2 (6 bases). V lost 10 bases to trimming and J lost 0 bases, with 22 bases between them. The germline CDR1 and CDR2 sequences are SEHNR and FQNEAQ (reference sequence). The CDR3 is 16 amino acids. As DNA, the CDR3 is TGTGCCATACCGGTTTTGGCGGGAACTAGCTCCTACGAGCAGTACTTC. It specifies CAIPVLAGTSSYEQYF.

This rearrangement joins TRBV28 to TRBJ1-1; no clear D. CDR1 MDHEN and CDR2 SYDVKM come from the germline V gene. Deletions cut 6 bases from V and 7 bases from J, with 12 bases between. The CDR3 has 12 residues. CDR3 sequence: CASRSLIYEAFF. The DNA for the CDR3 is TGTGCCAGCAGGTCGCTTATCTATGAAGCTTTCTTT.

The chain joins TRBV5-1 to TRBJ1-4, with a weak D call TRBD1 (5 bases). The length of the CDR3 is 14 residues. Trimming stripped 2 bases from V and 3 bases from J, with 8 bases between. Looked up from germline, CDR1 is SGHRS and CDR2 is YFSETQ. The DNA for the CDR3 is TGCGCCAGCAGCTTCAGGGATTCTAATGAAAAACTGTTTTTT. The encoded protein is CASSFRDSNEKLFF.

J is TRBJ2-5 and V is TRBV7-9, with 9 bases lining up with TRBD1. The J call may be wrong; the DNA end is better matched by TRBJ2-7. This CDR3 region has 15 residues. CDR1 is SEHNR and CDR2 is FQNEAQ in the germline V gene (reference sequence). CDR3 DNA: TGTGCCAGCAGCTTACCGGGGACAGGGTTAAACGAGCAGTACTTC. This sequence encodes CASSLPGTGLNEQYF.

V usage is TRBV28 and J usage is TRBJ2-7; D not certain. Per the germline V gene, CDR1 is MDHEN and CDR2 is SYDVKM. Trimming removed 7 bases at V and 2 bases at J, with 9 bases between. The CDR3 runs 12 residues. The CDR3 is CASNSGPYEQYF. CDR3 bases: TGTGCCAGCAACTCGGGTCCCTACGAGCAGTACTTC.